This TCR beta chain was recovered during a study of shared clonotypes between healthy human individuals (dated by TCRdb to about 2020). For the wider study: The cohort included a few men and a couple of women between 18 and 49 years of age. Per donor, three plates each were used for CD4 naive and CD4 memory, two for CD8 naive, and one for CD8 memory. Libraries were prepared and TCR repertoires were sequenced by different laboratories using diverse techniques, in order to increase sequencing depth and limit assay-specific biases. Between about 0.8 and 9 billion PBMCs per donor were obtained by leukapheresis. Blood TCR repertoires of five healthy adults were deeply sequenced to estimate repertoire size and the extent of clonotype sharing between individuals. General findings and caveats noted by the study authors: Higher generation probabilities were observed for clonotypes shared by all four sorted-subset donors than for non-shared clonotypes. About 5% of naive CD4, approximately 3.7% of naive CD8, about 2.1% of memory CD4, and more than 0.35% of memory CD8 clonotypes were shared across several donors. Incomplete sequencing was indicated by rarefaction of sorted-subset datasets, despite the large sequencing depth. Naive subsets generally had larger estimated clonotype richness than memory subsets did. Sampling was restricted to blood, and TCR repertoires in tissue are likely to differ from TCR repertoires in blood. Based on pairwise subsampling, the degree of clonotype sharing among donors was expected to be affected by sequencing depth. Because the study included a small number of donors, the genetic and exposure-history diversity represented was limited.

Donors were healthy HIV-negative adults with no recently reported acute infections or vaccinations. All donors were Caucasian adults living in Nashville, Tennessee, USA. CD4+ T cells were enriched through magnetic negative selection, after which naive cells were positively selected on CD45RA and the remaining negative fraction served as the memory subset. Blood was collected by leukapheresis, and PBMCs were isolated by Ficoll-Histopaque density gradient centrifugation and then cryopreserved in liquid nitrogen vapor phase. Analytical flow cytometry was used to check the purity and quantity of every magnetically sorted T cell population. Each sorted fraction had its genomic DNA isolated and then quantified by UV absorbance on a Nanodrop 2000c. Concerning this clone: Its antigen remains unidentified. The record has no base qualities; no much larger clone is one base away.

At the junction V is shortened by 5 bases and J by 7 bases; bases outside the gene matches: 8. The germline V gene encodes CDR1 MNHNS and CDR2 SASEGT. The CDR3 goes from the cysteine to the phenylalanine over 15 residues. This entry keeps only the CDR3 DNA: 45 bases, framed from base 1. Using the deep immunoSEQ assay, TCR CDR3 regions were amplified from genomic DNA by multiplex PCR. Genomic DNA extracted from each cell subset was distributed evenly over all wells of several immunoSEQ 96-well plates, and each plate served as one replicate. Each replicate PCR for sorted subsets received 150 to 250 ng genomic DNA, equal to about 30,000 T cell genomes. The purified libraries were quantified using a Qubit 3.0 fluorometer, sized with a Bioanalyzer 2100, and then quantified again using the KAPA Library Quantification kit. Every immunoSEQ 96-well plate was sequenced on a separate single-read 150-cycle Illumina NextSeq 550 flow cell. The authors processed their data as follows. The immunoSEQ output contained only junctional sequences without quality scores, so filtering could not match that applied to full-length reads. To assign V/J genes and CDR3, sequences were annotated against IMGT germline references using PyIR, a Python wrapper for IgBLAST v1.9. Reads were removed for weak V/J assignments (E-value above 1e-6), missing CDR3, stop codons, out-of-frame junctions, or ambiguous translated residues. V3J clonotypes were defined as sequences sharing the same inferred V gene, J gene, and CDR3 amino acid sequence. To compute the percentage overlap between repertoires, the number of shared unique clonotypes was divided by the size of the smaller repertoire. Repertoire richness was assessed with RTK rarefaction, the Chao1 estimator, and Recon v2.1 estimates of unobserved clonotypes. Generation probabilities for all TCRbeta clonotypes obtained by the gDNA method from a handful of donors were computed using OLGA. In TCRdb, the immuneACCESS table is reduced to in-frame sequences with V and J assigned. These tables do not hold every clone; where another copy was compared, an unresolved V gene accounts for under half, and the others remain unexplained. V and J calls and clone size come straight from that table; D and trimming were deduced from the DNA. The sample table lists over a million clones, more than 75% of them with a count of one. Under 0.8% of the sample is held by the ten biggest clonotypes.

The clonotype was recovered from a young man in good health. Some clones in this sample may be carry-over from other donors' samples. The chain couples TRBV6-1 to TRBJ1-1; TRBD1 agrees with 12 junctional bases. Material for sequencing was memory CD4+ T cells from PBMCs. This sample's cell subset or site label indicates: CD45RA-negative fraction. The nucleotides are TGTGCCAGCAGTCCCAGGGACAGGGGGCGGGGTGAAGCTTTCTTT. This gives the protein CASSPRDRGRGEAFF.